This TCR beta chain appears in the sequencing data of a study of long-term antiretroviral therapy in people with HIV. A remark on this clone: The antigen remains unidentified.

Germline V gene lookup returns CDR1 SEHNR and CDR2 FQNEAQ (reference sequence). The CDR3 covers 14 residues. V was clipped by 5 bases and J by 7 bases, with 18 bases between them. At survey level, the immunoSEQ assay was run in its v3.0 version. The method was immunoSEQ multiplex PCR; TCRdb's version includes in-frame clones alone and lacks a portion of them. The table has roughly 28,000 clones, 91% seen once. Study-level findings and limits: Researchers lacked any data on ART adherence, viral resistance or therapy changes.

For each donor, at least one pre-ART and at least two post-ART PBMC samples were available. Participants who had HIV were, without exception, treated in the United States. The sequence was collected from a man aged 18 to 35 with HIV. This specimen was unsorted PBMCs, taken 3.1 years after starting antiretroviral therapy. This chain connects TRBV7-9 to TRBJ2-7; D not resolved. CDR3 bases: TGTGCCAGCAGCCACCGCTCCCAGCCCTGGGAGCAGTACTTC. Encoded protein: CASSHRSQPWEQYF.